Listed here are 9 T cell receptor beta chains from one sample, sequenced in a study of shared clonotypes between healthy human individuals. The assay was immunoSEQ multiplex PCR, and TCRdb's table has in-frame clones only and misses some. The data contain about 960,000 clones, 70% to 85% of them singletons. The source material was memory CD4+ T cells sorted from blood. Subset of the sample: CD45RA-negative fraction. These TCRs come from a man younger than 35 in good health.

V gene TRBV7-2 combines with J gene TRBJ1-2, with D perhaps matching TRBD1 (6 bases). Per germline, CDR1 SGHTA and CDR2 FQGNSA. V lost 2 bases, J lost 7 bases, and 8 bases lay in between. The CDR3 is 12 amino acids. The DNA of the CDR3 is TGTGCCAGCAGCTTATTAGGGGGTGGCTACACCTTC. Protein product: CASSLLGGGYTF. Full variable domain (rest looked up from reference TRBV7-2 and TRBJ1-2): GAGVSQSPSNKVTEKGKDVELRCDPISGHTALYWYRQSLGQGLEFLIYFQGNSAPDKSGLPSDRFSAERTGGSVSTLTIQRTQQEDSAVYLCASSLLGGGYTFGSGTRLTVV.

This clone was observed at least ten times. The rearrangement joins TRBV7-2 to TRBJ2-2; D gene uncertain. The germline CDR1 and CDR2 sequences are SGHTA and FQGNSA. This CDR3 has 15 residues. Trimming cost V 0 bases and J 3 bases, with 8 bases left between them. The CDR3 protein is CASSLALRDTGELFF. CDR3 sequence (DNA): TGTGCCAGCAGCTTAGCGCTTCGTGACACCGGGGAGCTGTTTTTT.

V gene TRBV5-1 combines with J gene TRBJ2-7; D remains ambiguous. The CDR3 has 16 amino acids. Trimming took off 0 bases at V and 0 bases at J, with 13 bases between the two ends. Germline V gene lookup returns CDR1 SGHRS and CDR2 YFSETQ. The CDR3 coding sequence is TGCGCCAGCAGCTTGGTTGCCAGGCCGAGCTCCTACGAGCAGTACTTC. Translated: CASSLVARPSSYEQYF.

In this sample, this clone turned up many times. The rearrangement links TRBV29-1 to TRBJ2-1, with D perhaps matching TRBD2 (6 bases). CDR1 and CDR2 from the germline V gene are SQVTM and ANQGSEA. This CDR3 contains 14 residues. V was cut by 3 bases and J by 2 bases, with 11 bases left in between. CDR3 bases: TGCAGCGTTGACGCAGGAGGGACCTACAATGAGCAGTTCTTC. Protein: CSVDAGGTYNEQFF.

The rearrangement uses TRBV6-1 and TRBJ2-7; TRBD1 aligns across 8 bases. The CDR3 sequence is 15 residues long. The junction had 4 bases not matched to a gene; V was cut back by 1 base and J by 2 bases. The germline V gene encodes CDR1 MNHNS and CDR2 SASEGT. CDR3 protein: CASSEETGAPYEQYF. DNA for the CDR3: TGTGCCAGCAGTGAAGAGACAGGGGCCCCCTACGAGCAGTACTTC.

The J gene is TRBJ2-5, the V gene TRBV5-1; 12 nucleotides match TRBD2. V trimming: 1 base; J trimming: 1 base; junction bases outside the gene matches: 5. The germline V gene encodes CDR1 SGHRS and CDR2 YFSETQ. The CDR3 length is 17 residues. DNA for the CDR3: TGCGCCAGCAGCTTGTTAACTAGCGGGAGGTCCCAAGAGACCCAGTACTTC. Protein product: CASSLLTSGRSQETQYF.

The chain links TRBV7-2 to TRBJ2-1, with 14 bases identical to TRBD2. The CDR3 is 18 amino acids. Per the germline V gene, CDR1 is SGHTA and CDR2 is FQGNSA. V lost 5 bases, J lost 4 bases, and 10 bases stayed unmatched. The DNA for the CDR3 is TGTGCCAGCAGCAGGGGGCCCGGGACTAGCGGGAGTTACAATGAGCAGTTCTTC. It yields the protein CASSRGPGTSGSYNEQFF.

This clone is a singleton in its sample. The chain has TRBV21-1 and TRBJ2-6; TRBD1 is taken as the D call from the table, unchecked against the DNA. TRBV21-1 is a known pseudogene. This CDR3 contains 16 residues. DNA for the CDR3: TGTGCCAGCAGCAAAGGAACAGGCTATGGGGCCAACGTCCTGACTTTC. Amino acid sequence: CASSKGTGYGANVLTF.

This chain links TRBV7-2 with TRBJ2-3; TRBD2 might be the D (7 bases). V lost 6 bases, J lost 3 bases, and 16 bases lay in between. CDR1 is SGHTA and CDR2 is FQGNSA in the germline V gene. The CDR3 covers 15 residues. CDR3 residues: CASSIARGATDTQYF. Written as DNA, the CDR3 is TGTGCCAGCAGTATCGCTCGGGGGGCAACAGATACGCAGTATTTT.